These 30 T cell receptor beta chains share one sample of origin, sequenced in a study of blood T cell repertoires in COVID-19. Measured with immunoSEQ multiplex PCR; TCRdb has only the in-frame clones, and not every one. The sample has 200,000 to 250,000 clones; under 95% are singletons. Sequenced: PBMCs or T cells enriched from blood (not recorded which). These receptors originate from a woman aged 18-35 years who had recovered from COVID-19.

This sequence joins TRBV3-1 (or the pseudogene TRBV3-2) and TRBJ2-7; 11 bases agree with TRBD2. This CDR3 is 18 amino acids long. V dropped 1 base and J dropped 7; count of bases not matched to a gene: 15. In germline, CDR1 is LGHDT, CDR2 YNNKEL (reference sequence). Here the CDR3 reads CASSQVIAGGPFVWEQYF. The DNA of the CDR3 is TGTGCCAGCAGCCAAGTCATAGCGGGAGGGCCGTTTGTCTGGGAGCAGTACTTC.

This clone was detected only a few times. The rearrangement uses TRBV5-4 and TRBJ1-2; possible D gene TRBD1, 6 bases. V shed 4 bases and J shed 8 bases, with 15 bases lying between them. CDR1 is SGHNT, CDR2 YYREEE, per germline (reference sequence). The CDR3 consists of 13 residues. Here the CDR3 reads CASSDSGDWGYTF. The CDR3 coding sequence is TGTGCCAGCAGCGACTCAGGGGATTGGGGCTACACCTTC.

The gene calls are TRBV11-3 and TRBJ2-7; TRBD1 matches at 7 bases. The CDR3 sequence is 15 residues long. The germline gives CDR1 SGHNT, CDR2 YENEEA. The J segment lost 1 base and the V segment lost 3 bases, leaving 6 bases of the junction unmatched. The CDR3 DNA is TGTGCCAGCAGCTTTAGTTCGGGACAGTCCTACGAGCAGTACTTC. As protein: CASSFSSGQSYEQYF. Drawing the rest from reference TRBV11-3 and TRBJ2-7, the complete variable domain is EAGVVQSPRYKIIEKKQPVAFWCNPISGHNTLYWYLQNLGQGPELLIRYENEEAVDDSQLPKDRFSAERLKGVDSTLKIQPAELGDSAVYLCASSFSSGQSYEQYFGPGTRLTVT.

This rearrangement joins TRBV7-8 to TRBJ1-4; 8 bases are shared with TRBD1. The CDR3 has 16 residues. The V gene's germline CDR1 is SGHVS and CDR2 FQNEAQ. V was clipped by 5 bases and J by 5 bases; unmatched bases: 10. The CDR3 spells CASSLRWTGKNEKLFF. In DNA form, the CDR3 reads TGTGCCAGCAGCCTACGGTGGACAGGGAAGAATGAAAAACTGTTTTTT.

The V call is TRBV27, the J call TRBJ2-1; TRBD2 might be the D (5 bases). This CDR3 is built from 11 residues. V was trimmed by 6 bases and J by 10 bases, leaving 10 bases between them. CDR1 and CDR2 (germline): MNHEY, SMNVEV (reference sequence). This chain's CDR3 is CASRGPGEQFF. DNA for the CDR3: TGTGCCAGCAGGGGCCCGGGGGAGCAGTTCTTC.

The CDR3 spells CASSGTATNTEAFF. In DNA form, the CDR3 reads TGTGCCAGCAGCGGCACAGCCACAAACACTGAAGCTTTCTTT. V and J are TRBV9 and TRBJ1-1; unclear D gene. There are 14 residues in the CDR3. From germline, CDR1 is SGDLS and CDR2 YYNGEE. V was clipped by 3 bases and J by 2 bases, with 11 bases between them.

The chain couples TRBV5-1 to TRBJ2-1; 14 nucleotides agree with TRBD2. The CDR3 totals 16 residues. Per germline, CDR1 SGHRS and CDR2 YFSETQ. V lost 5 bases to trimming and J lost 8 bases; unmatched junction nucleotides: 9. Here the CDR3 reads CASRSGTSGSRDEQFF. The CDR3 nucleotides are TGCGCCAGCAGATCTGGGACTAGCGGGAGTAGGGATGAGCAGTTCTTC.

The chain carries TRBV3-1 (or the pseudogene TRBV3-2) and TRBJ1-6; TRBD1 matches 9 bases. Germline values: CDR1 LGHDT, CDR2 YNNKEL (reference sequence). The CDR3 runs to 15 residues. V shed 3 bases and J 9 bases; nucleotides not matched to a gene: 6. CDR3 bases: TGTGCCAGCAGCCACTCCGGGACAGGGAGTTCACCCCTCCACTTT. Its translation is CASSHSGTGSSPLHF.

The sample holds one count of this clone. This chain uses TRBV19 with TRBJ2-1; D not certain. The CDR3 loop spans 14 amino acids. Germline values: CDR1 LNHDA, CDR2 SQIVND (reference sequence). The V end lost 3 bases, the J end lost 3 bases, and 9 bases lay between the germline ends. The CDR3 spells CASSIIVNYNEQFF. The CDR3 coding sequence is TGTGCCAGTAGTATTATTGTAAACTACAATGAGCAGTTCTTC.

This clone was seen just once. The chain carries TRBV25-1 and TRBJ1-2, with D perhaps TRBD1 (5 bases). Per germline, CDR1 MGHDK and CDR2 SYGVNS. This CDR3 comprises 11 residues. V lost 6 bases and J lost 6, with 8 bases in between. CDR3 bases: TGTGCCAGCAGCCAAGGGGATGGCTACACCTTC. Its protein is CASSQGDGYTF.

The chain links TRBV12-5 to TRBJ2-1; no firm D call. There are 13 residues in the CDR3. CDR1 LGHNT and CDR2 FRNRAP come from the germline V gene. V lost 2 bases and J lost 4, with 6 bases in between. The CDR3 nucleotides read TGTGCTAGTGGTTTGCCCAAATACAATGAGCAGTTCTTC. Its translation is CASGLPKYNEQFF. Filled out from reference TRBV12-5 and TRBJ2-1, the complete variable domain reads DARVTQTPRHKVTEMGQEVTMRCQPILGHNTVFWYRQTMMQGLELLAYFRNRAPLDDSGMPKDRFSAEMPDATLATLKIQPSEPRDSAVYFCASGLPKYNEQFFGPGTRLTVL.

The CDR3 DNA reads as TGTGCCAGCAGCTTAGTCTCGGGGGACCAAGAGACCCAGTACTTC. Protein product: CASSLVSGDQETQYF. The chain employs TRBV13 and TRBJ2-5, with a weak D call TRBD2 (6 bases). Trimming took off 1 base at V and 0 bases at J, with 9 bases between the two ends. The CDR3 sequence is 15 residues long. Looked up from germline, CDR1 is PRHDT and CDR2 is FYEKMQ (reference sequence).

The chain carries TRBV29-1 and TRBJ1-1, with unresolved D. CDR1 and CDR2 (germline): SQVTM, ANQGSEA. This CDR3 is built from 13 residues. V dropped 5 bases and J dropped 1 base, with 11 bases sitting between them. The CDR3 is CSVLASQNTEAFF. CDR3 nucleotide sequence: TGCAGCGTTCTAGCATCCCAGAACACTGAAGCTTTCTTT.

The genes are TRBV15 and TRBJ2-7, with TRBD1 identical over 8 bases. CDR1 and CDR2 (germline): LNHNV, YYDKDF (reference sequence). There are 13 residues in the CDR3. Trimming at V came to 11 bases and at J to 7 bases, leaving 13 bases not matched to a gene. The DNA of the CDR3 is TGTGCCTCCTCTCCGGACAGGGCGTTTGAGCAGTACTTC. Translated, it gives CASSPDRAFEQYF. The full variable domain, in which reference TRBV15 and TRBJ2-7 provide the parts outside the CDR3, is DAMVIQNPRYQVTQFGKPVTLSCSQTLNHNVMYWYQQKSSQAPKLLFHYYDKDFNNEADTPDNFQSRRPNTSFCFLDIRSPGLGDTAMYLCASSPDRAFEQYFGPGTRLTVT.

This sequence joins TRBV28 and TRBJ2-3, with TRBD1 as a possible D gene (7 bases). Germline CDR1 MDHEN, CDR2 SYDVKM. Trimming pared 3 bases from V and 3 bases from J, leaving 13 bases between. The CDR3 has 15 amino acids. The CDR3 spells CASSFAGGKTDTQYF. In DNA form, the CDR3 reads TGTGCCAGCAGTTTTGCAGGGGGGAAGACAGATACGCAGTATTTT. Combining the CDR3 with reference TRBV28 and TRBJ2-3 gives the whole variable domain DVKVTQSSRYLVKRTGEKVFLECVQDMDHENMFWYRQDPGLGLRLIYFSYDVKMKEKGDIPEGYSVSREKKERFSLILESASTNQTSMYLCASSFAGGKTDTQYFGPGTRLTVL.

The chain couples TRBV7-9 to TRBJ1-1; 7 bases match TRBD1. CDR1 is SEHNR, CDR2 FQNEAQ, per germline (reference sequence). The CDR3 runs 14 residues. J gave up 0 bases and V 5 bases, and 3 bases lay outside the gene matches. CDR3 amino acids: CASSQTGVNTEAFF. Here the CDR3 DNA reads TGTGCCAGCAGCCAAACAGGGGTGAACACTGAAGCTTTCTTT.

V and J are TRBV10-3 and TRBJ1-1; D perhaps matches TRBD1 (6 bases). Germline V CDR1 and CDR2: ENHRY, SYGVKD. Trimming took 6 bases from V and 1 from J, leaving 15 bases between them. This CDR3 spans 15 amino acids. The CDR3 DNA reads as TGTGCCATCAGAGCCGGGGACATTTCGAACACTGAAGCTTTCTTT. The encoded protein is CAIRAGDISNTEAFF.

The gene calls are TRBV7-3 and TRBJ2-7; the D is unclear. Germline V gene data show CDR1 as SGHTA and CDR2 as FQGTGA. The CDR3 sequence is 13 residues long. Trimming pared 2 bases from V and 6 bases from J, leaving 11 bases between. The CDR3 reads CASSLSDSGEQYF. The CDR3 region has the DNA TGTGCCAGCAGCTTATCAGATTCGGGCGAGCAGTACTTC.

The chain couples TRBV5-6 to TRBJ1-4, with D possibly being TRBD1 (5 bases). The germline CDR1 and CDR2 sequences are SGHDT and YYEEEE. CDR3 length: 17 residues. Deletions cut 0 bases from V and 0 bases from J, with 12 bases between. Here the CDR3 reads CASSLAQGHSTNEKLFF. The CDR3 DNA reads as TGTGCCAGCAGCTTGGCTCAGGGCCATTCAACTAATGAAAAACTGTTTTTT.

CDR3: CASSSTGYEQYF. CDR3 DNA sequence: TGTGCCAGCTCATCGACAGGGTACGAGCAGTACTTC. The V gene is TRBV18, the J gene TRBJ2-7, with 7 bases lining up with TRBD1. The junction had 2 bases not matched to a gene; V was cut back by 5 bases and J by 4 bases. The CDR3 is 12 amino acids. From germline, CDR1 is KGHSH and CDR2 LQKENI.

The chain employs TRBV27 and TRBJ2-2, with a tentative D call TRBD1 (7 bases). Germline V gene sequence: CDR1 MNHEY, CDR2 SMNVEV (reference sequence). This CDR3 has 15 amino acids. Trimming pared 9 bases from V and 1 base from J, leaving 15 bases between. In DNA form, the CDR3 reads TGTGCCAGTAGGAGGGGGCGATTGAACACCGGGGAGCTGTTTTTT. Its protein is CASRRGRLNTGELFF.

This chain uses TRBV6-2 or TRBV6-3 with TRBJ2-1; 9 nucleotides line up with TRBD1. The V and J ends lost 4 bases and 3 bases, in that order; junction bases with no gene match: 10. The CDR3 totals 17 residues. Germline V gene sequence: CDR1 MNHEY, CDR2 SVGEGT. CDR3: CASSSGTGRSYYNEQFF. In nucleotides, the CDR3 is TGTGCCAGCAGTTCCGGGACAGGGCGTTCTTACTACAATGAGCAGTTCTTC.

The genes are TRBV5-1 and TRBJ1-2, with a possible D match to TRBD1 (5 bases). Germline CDR1 is SGHRS and CDR2 is YFSETQ. Deletions cut 0 bases from V and 6 bases from J, with 15 bases between. The CDR3 runs to 15 residues. This CDR3 reads CASSLERGERDGYTF. The CDR3 DNA reads TGCGCCAGCAGCTTGGAACGGGGGGAACGAGATGGCTACACCTTC.

The chain has TRBV4-1 and TRBJ2-7, with 7 bases fitting TRBD1. The CDR3 totals 17 residues. After removal of 2 bases from V and 2 bases from J, the junction contained 12 bases not matched to a gene. The V gene's germline CDR1 is MGHRA and CDR2 YSYEKL. The CDR3 coding sequence is TGCGCCAGCAGCCAATTCCCAGTCGGACAGGCCGCCTACGAGCAGTACTTC. This translates into CASSQFPVGQAAYEQYF.

The chain has TRBV19 and TRBJ2-4; 10 nucleotides match TRBD2. The CDR3 contains 18 residues. The germline gives CDR1 LNHDA, CDR2 SQIVND (reference sequence). V lost 4 bases and J lost 1; bases outside the gene matches: 10. The CDR3 region has the DNA TGTGCCAGTAGTAGAAACTTCCTAGCGGGAGTGGCCAAAAACATTCAGTACTTC. As protein: CASSRNFLAGVAKNIQYF.

The V gene is TRBV5-4, the J gene TRBJ2-7, with a tentative D call TRBD1 (6 bases). Trimming removed 0 bases from V and 7 bases from J, with 11 bases in between. CDR1 and CDR2 from the germline V gene are SGHNT and YYREEE (reference sequence). The CDR3 spans 13 residues. The CDR3 region has the DNA TGTGCCAGCAGCTTGGACAGGGTAGATGAGCAGTACTTC. It codes for CASSLDRVDEQYF.

The rearrangement uses TRBV19 and TRBJ2-1; possibly TRBD2 for D (6 bases). Germline loops: CDR1 LNHDA, CDR2 SQIVND (reference sequence). The CDR3 is made up of 15 amino acids. V lost 3 bases to trimming and J lost 4 bases, with 13 bases between them. CDR3 residues: CASSIIAGFYNEQFF. CDR3 nucleotide sequence: TGTGCCAGTAGTATTATCGCGGGGTTTTACAATGAGCAGTTCTTC.

The CDR3 sequence: CASSTPPWRSTEAFF. The CDR3 bases are TGTGCCAGCAGTACCCCCCCCTGGAGGAGCACTGAAGCTTTCTTT. This chain connects TRBV28 to TRBJ1-1; D unclear. The CDR3 totals 15 residues. V was shortened by 5 bases and J by 4 bases, with 17 bases between the two germline ends. Germline CDR1 MDHEN, CDR2 SYDVKM.

The chain combines TRBV18 with TRBJ2-2; possible D gene TRBD1, 6 bases. The CDR3 totals 17 residues. V shed 3 bases and J shed 3 bases, with 17 bases lying between them. Germline CDR1 and CDR2: KGHSH and LQKENI. Here the CDR3 reads CASSPPGQRLDTGELFF. CDR3 DNA: TGTGCCAGCTCACCCCCGGGACAACGGTTGGACACCGGGGAGCTGTTTTTT.

The gene calls are TRBV7-2 and TRBJ1-6; 9 bases agree with TRBD1. The CDR3 consists of 16 residues. Germline CDR1 and CDR2: SGHTA and FQGNSA. The trim removed 5 bases at V and 6 bases at J, leaving 8 bases unmatched. CDR3 sequence: CASSHSLGQGNSPLHF. The DNA for the CDR3 is TGTGCCAGCAGCCACAGTCTGGGACAGGGTAATTCACCCCTCCACTTT.